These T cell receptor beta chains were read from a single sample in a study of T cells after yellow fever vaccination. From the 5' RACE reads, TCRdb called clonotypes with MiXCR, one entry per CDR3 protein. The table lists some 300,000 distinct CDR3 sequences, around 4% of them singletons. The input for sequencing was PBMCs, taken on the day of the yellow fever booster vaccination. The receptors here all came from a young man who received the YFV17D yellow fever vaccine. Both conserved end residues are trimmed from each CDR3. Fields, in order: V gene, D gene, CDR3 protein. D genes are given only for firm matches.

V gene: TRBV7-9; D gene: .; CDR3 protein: ASTPHGRVKTGELF
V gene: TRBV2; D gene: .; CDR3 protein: ASNVQSPGELF
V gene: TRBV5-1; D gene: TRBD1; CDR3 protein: ASSLAETGISYNEQF
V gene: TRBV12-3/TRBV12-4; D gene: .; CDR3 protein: ASSLGTGLSNYGYT
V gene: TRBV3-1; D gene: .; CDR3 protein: ASSQSSRSHTDTQY
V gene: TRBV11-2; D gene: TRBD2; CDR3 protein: ASSLMGLAGDPIYNEQF
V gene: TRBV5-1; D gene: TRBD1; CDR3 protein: ARGDRAPYEQY
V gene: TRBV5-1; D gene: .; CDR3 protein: ASSSPSGEQF
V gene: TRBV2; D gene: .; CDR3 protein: ASSVRSNTEAF
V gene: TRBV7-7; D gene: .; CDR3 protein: ASSFVRGTEWIDTDTQY
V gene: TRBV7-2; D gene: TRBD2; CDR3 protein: ASSFTSGVYEQY
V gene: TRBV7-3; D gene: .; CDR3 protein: ASSRDGGANTGELF
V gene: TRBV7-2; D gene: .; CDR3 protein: ASSFSGGGAYGYT
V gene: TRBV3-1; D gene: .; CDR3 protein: ASRPTGLVTSPLH
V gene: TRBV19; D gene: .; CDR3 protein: ASSIEAAGEETQY
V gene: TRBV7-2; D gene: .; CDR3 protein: ASSQETGSNEQF
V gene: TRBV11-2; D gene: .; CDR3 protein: ASSWRTDTQY
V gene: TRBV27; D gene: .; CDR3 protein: ASSLYRGGNEQF
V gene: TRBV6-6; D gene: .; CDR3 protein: ASSLGGADQETQY
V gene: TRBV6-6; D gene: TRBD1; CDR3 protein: ASSKTGYGRMNTEAF
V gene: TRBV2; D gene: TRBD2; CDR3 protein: ASSEAPAGGPGETQY
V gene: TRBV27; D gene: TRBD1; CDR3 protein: ASSPTGGAGEGATEAF
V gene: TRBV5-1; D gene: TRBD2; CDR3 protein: ASSLAGEVGHTQY
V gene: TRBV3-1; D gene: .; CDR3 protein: ASSHESRTGGELF
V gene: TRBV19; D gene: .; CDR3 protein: ASSDSGYNSPLH
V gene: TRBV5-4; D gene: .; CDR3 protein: ASSLVHSSTDTQY
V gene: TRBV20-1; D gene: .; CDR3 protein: SAFNQGSSYNSPLH
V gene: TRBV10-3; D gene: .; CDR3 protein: AIRVTGTGELF
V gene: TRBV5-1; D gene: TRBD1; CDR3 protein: ASSLALGQGNEQF
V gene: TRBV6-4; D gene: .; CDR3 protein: ASSDGGATDTQY
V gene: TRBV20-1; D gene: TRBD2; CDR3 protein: SASGLDTDTQY
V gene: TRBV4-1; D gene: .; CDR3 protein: ARIRAPYGYT
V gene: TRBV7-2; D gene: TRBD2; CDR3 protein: ASSTGGAADTQY
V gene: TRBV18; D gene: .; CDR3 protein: ASYPPDINPSTDTQY
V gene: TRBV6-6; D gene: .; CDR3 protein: ASSYLEGAEAF
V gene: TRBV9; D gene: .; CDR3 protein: ASSALRGSTDTQY
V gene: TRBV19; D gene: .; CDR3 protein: ASSIVGSTDTQY
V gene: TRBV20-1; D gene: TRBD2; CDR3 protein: SALRAGGYNEQF
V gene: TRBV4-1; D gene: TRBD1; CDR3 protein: ASSLRTGGSYGYT
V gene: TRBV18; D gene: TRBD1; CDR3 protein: ASSPGTGSLIYGYT
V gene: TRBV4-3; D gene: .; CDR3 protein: ASSVFYNSPLH
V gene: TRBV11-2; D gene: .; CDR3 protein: ASSLPLTRLRNTIY
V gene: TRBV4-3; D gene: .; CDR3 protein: ASSQGWGSYGYT